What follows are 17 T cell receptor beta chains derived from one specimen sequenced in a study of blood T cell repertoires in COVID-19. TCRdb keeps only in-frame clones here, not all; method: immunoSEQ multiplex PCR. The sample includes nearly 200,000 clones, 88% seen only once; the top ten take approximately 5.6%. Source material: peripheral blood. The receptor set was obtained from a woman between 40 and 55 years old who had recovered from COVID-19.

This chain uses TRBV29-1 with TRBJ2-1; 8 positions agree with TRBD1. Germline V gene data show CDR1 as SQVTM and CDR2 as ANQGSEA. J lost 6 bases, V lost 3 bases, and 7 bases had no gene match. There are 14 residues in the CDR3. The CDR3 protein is CSVEGQGAFNEQFF. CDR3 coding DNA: TGCAGCGTTGAGGGGCAGGGGGCGTTCAATGAGCAGTTCTTC.

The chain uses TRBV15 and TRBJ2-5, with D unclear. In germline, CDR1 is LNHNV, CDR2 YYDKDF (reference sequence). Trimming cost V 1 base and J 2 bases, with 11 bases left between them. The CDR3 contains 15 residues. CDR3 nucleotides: TGTGCCACCAGCAGAGTAGCAAAAAGTCAAGAGACCCAGTACTTC. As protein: CATSRVAKSQETQYF. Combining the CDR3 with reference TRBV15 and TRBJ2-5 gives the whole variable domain DAMVIQNPRYQVTQFGKPVTLSCSQTLNHNVMYWYQQKSSQAPKLLFHYYDKDFNNEADTPDNFQSRRPNTSFCFLDIRSPGLGDTAMYLCATSRVAKSQETQYFGPGTRLLVL.

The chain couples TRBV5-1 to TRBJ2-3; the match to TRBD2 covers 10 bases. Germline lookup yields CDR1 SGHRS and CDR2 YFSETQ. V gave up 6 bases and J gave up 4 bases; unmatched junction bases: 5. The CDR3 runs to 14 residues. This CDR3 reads CASNEREGSDTQYF. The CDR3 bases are TGCGCCAGCAACGAGCGGGAGGGGTCAGATACGCAGTATTTT.

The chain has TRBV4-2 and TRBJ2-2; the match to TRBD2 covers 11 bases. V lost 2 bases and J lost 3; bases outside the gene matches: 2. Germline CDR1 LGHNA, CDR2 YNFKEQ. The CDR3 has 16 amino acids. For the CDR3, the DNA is TGTGCCAGCAGCCAACCGGGACTAGCGGACACCGGGGAGCTGTTTTTT. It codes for CASSQPGLADTGELFF.

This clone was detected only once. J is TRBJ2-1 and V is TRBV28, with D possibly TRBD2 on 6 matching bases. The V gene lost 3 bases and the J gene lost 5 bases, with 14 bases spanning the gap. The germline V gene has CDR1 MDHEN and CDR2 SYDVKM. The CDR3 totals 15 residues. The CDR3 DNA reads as TGTGCCAGCAGTTTCGTAGCGGCCGGGGACAATGAGCAGTTCTTC. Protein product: CASSFVAAGDNEQFF.

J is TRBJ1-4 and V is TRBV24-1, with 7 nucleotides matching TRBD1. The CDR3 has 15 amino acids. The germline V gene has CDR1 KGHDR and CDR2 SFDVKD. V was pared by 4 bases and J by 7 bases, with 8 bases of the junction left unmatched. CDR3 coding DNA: TGTGCCACCAGTGACCCCAGACAGGGTCCTGAAAAACTGTTTTTT. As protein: CATSDPRQGPEKLFF.

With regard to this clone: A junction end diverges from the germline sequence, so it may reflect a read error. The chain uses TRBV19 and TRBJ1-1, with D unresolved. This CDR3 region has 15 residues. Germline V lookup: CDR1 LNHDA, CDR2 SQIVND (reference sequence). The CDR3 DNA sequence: TGTGCAAGTACCCCGGCGGGGAGAGCGGGGACTGAAGCTTTCTTT. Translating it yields CASTPAGRAGTEAFF.

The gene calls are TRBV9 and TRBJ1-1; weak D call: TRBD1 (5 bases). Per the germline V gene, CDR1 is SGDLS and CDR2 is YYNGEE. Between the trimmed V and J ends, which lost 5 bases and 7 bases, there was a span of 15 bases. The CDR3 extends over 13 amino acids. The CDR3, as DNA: TGTGCCAGCAGTTCCTCAAGGGGAAATGAAGCTTTCTTT. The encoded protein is CASSSSRGNEAFF.

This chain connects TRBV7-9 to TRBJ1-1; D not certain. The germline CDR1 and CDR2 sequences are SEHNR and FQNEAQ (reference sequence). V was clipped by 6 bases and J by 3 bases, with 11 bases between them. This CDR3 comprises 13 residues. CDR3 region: CASRNPGDTEAFF. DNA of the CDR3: TGTGCCAGCAGGAACCCCGGGGACACTGAAGCTTTCTTT. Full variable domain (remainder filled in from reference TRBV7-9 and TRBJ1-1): DTGVSQNPRHKITKRGQNVTFRCDPISEHNRLYWYRQTLGQGPEFLTYFQNEAQLEKSRLLSDRFSAERPKGSFSTLEIQRTEQGDSAMYLCASRNPGDTEAFFGQGTRLTVV.

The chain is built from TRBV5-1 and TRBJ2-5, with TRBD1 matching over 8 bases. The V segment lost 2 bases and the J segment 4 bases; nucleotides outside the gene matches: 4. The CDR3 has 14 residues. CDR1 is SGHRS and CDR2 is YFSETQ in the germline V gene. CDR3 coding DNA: TGCGCCAGCAGCTTAGGACAGGGTCGAGAGACCCAGTACTTC. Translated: CASSLGQGRETQYF.

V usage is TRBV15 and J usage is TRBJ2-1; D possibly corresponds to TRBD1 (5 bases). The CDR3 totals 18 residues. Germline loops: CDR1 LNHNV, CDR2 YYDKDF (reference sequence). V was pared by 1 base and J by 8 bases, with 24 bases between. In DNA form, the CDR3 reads TGTGCCACCAGCAGAGGGGGAAATACAGGCGTCCAGTCCGATGAGCAGTTCTTC. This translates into CATSRGGNTGVQSDEQFF.

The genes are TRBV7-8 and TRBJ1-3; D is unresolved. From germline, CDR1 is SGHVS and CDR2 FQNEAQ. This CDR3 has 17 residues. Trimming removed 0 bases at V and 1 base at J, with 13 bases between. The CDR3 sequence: CASSLAPSAPSGNTIYF. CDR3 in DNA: TGTGCCAGCAGCTTAGCCCCCAGCGCACCTTCTGGAAACACCATATATTTT.

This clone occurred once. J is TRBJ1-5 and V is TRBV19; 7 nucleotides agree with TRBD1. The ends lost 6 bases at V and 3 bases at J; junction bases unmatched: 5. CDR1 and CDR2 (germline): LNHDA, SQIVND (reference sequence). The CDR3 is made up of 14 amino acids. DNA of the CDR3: TGTGCCAGTAGGACGACAGGGAACAATCAGCCCCAGCATTTT. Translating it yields CASRTTGNNQPQHF.

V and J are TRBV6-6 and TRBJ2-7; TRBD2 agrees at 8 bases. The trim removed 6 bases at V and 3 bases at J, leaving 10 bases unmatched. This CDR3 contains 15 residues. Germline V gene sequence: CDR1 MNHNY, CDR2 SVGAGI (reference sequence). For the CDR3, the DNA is TGTGCCAGCAGCCGACAACTAGCGGAGGGCTACGAGCAGTACTTC. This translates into CASSRQLAEGYEQYF.

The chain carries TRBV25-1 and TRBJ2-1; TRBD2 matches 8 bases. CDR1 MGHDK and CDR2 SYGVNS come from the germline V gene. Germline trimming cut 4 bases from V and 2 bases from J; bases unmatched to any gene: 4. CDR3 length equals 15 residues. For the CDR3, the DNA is TGTGCCAGCAGTGCTACTAGCGGAGCCTACAATGAGCAGTTCTTC. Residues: CASSATSGAYNEQFF.

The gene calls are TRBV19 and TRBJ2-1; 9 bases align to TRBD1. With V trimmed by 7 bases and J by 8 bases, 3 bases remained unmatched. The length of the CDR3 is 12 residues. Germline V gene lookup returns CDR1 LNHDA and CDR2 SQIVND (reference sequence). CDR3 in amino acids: CASKTGGYEQFF. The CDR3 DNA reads TGTGCCAGTAAGACAGGGGGTTATGAGCAGTTCTTC.

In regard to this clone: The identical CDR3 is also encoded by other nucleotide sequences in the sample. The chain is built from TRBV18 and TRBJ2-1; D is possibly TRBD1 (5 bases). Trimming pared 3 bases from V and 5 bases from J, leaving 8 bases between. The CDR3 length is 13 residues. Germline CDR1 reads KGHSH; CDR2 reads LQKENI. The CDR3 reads CASSPGLDNEQFF. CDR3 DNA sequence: TGTGCCAGCTCACCGGGGCTTGACAATGAGCAGTTCTTC.